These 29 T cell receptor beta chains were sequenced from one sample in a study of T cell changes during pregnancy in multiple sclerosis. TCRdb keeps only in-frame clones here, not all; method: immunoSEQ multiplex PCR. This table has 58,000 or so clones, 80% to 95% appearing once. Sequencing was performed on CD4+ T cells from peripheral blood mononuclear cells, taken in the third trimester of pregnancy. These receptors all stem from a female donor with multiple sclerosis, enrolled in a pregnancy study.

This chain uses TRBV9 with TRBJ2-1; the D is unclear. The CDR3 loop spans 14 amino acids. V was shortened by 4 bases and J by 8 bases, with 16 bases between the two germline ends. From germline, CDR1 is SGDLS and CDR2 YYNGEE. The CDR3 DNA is TGTGCCAGCAGCCACGGCCCCGCAGCGTATGAGCAGTTCTTC. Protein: CASSHGPAAYEQFF.

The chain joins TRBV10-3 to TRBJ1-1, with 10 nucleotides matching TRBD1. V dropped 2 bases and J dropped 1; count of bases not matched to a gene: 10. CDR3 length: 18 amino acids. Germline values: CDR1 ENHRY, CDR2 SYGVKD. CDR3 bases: TGTGCCATCAGTGAGGGGACAGGGGTGTTTTTTGGGAACACTGAAGCTTTCTTT. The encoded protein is CAISEGTGVFFGNTEAFF.

The CDR3 sequence is CASSRRRSPNYGYTF. DNA for the CDR3: TGTGCCAGCAGTCGCCGTAGGAGCCCTAACTATGGCTACACCTTC. The genes are TRBV7-2 and TRBJ1-2; no clear D. The CDR3 runs to 15 residues. Germline lookup yields CDR1 SGHTA and CDR2 FQGNSA. Trimming shortened V by 6 bases and J by 0 bases, and 14 bases separated the two germline ends.

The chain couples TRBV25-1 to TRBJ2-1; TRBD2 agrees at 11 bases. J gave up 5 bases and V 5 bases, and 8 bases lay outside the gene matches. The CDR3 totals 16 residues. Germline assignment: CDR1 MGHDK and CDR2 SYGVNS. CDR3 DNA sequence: TGTGCCAGCAGTAAATTGACTAGCGGGGTTAACAATGAGCAGTTCTTC. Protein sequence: CASSKLTSGVNNEQFF.

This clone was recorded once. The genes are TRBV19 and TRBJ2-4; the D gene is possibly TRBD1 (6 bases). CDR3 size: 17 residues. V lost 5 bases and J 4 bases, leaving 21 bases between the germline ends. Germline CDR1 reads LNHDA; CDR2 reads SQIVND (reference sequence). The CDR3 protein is CASSSPEQGRWKNIQYF. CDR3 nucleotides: TGTGCCAGTAGTTCCCCGGAACAGGGTCGTTGGAAAAACATTCAGTACTTC.

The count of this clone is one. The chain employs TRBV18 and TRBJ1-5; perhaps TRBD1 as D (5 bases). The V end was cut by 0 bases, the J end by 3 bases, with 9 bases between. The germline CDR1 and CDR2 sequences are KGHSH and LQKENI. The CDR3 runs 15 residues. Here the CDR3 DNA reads TGTGCCAGCTCACCACCGTCCAGGGTCAATCAGCCCCAGCATTTT. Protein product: CASSPPSRVNQPQHF.

Here the CDR3 reads CASSYPRTGGATDTQYF. The CDR3 coding sequence is TGTGCCAGCAGCTACCCGCGGACAGGGGGCGCGACAGATACGCAGTATTTT. The chain carries TRBV11-1 and TRBJ2-3; 11 positions match TRBD1. CDR1 is SGHAT and CDR2 is FQDESV in the germline V gene (reference sequence). J gave up 3 bases and V 4 bases, and 9 bases lay outside the gene matches. This CDR3 is built from 17 residues.

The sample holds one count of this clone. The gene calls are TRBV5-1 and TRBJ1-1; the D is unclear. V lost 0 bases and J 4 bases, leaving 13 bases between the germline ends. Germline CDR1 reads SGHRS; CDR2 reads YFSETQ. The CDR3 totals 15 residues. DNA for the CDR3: TGCGCCAGCAGCTTGGTGGCGGGTGTGATCACTGAAGCTTTCTTT. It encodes CASSLVAGVITEAFF. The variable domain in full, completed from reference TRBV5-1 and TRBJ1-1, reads KAGVTQTPRYLIKTRGQQVTLSCSPISGHRSVSWYQQTPGQGLQFLFEYFSETQRNKGNFPGRFSGRQFSNSRSEMNVSTLELGDSALYLCASSLVAGVITEAFFGQGTRLTVV.

This CDR3 is CASSGGAAGELFF. Here the CDR3 DNA reads TGTGCCAGCAGCGGGGGGGCCGCCGGGGAGCTGTTTTTT. This chain uses TRBV11-3 with TRBJ2-2; the D gene is possibly TRBD2 (7 bases). In germline, CDR1 is SGHNT, CDR2 YENEEA. The CDR3 runs 13 residues. The V gene lost 5 bases and the J gene lost 6 bases, with 10 bases spanning the gap.

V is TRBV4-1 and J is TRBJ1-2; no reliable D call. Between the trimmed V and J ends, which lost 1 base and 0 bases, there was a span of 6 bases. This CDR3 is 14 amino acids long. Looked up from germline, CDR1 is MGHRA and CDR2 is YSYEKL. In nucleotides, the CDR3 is TGCGCCAGCAGCCAAGGTGAGGCTAACTATGGCTACACCTTC. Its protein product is CASSQGEANYGYTF.

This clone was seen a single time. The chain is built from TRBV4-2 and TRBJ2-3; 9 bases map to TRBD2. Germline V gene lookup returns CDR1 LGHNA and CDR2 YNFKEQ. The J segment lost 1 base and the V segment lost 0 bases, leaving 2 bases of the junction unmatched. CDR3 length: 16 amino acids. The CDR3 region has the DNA TGTGCCAGCAGCCAAGAGGGACTAGCCCGCACAGATACGCAGTATTTT. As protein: CASSQEGLARTDTQYF.

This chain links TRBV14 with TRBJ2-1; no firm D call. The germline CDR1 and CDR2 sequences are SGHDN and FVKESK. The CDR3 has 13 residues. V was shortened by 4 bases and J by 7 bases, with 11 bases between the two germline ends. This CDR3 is CASSPLDLNEQFF. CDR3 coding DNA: TGTGCCAGCAGCCCGTTAGATCTGAATGAGCAGTTCTTC.

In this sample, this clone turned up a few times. CDR3 in amino acids: CASSLGQFQKLFF. CDR3 sequence (DNA): TGTGCCAGCAGTTTAGGACAGTTCCAAAAACTGTTTTTT. V is TRBV27 and J is TRBJ1-4; maybe TRBD1 (6 bases). This CDR3 has 13 residues. Trimming took 2 bases from V and 9 from J, leaving 10 bases between them. Germline loops: CDR1 MNHEY, CDR2 SMNVEV (reference sequence).

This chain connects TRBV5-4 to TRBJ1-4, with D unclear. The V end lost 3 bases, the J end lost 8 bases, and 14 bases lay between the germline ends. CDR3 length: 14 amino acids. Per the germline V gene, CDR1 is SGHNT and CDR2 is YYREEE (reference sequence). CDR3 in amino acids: CASSSGNLEEKLFF. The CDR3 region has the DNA TGTGCCAGCAGCTCCGGGAATCTAGAGGAAAAACTGTTTTTT.

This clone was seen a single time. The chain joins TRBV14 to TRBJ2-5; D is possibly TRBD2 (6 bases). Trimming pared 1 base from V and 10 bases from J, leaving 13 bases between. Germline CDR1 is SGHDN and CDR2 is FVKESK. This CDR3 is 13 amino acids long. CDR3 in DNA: TGTGCCAGCAGCCAAGCCAGGGCGGAGGGCCAGTACTTC. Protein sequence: CASSQARAEGQYF.

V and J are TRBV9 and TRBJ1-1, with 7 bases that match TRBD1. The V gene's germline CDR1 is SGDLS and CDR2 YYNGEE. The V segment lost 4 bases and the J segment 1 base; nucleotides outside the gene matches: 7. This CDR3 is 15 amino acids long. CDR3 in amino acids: CASSPRQGTNTEAFF. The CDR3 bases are TGTGCCAGCAGCCCAAGACAGGGCACGAACACTGAAGCTTTCTTT.

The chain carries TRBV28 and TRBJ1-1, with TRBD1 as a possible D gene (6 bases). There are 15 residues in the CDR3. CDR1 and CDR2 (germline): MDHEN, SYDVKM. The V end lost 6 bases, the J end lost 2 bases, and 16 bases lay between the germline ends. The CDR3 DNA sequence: TGTGCCAGCAGCCAAACCCGGACAGCCAACACTGAAGCTTTCTTT. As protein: CASSQTRTANTEAFF.

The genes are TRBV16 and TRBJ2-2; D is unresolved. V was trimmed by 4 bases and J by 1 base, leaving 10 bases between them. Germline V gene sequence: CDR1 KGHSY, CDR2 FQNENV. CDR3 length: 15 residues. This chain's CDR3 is CASSPRRGNTGELFF. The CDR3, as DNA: TGTGCCAGCAGCCCCCGCCGAGGGAACACCGGGGAGCTGTTTTTT. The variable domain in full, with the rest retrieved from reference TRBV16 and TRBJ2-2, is GEEVAQTPKHLVRGEGQKAKLYCAPIKGHSYVFWYQQVLKNEFKFLISFQNENVFDETGMPKERFSAKCLPNSPCSLEIQATKLEDSAVYFCASSPRRGNTGELFFGEGSRLTVL.

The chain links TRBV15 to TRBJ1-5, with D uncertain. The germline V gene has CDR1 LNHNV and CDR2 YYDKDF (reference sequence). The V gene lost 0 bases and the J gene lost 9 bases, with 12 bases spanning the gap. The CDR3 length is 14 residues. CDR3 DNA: TGTGCCACCAGCAGAGATTTAGGTAACAGGCCCCAGCATTTT. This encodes CATSRDLGNRPQHF.

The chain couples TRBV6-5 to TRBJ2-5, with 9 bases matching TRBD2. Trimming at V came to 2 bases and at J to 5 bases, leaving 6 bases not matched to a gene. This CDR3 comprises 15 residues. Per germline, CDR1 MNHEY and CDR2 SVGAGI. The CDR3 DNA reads TGTGCCAGCAGTTACCCAGCGGGGGGTGCGGAGACCCAGTACTTC. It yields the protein CASSYPAGGAETQYF.

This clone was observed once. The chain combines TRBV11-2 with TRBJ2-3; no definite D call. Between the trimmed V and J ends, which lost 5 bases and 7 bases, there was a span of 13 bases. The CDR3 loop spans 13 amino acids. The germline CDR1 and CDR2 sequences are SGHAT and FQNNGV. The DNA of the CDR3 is TGTGCCAGCAGCCCCTTGGGCAAAAATACGCAGTATTTT. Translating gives CASSPLGKNTQYF.

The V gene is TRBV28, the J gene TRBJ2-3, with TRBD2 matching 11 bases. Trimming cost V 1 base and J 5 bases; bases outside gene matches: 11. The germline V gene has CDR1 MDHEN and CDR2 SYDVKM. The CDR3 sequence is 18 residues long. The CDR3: CASSLSRRRLAGKDTQYF. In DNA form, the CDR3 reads TGTGCCAGCAGTTTATCCCGAAGGAGACTAGCGGGAAAAGATACGCAGTATTTT.

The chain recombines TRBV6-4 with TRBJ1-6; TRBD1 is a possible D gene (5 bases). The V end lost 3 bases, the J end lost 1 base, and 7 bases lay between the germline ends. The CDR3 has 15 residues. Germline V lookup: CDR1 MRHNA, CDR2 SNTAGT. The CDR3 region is CASSEQGSYNSPLHF. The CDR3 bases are TGTGCCAGCAGTGAGCAGGGTTCCTATAATTCACCCCTCCACTTT.

The CDR3 sequence: CASSPSPRFNSPLHF. The CDR3 DNA reads TGTGCCAGCAGCCCCTCCCCCAGATTTAATTCACCCCTCCACTTT. The gene calls are TRBV5-6 and TRBJ1-6; D is undetermined. Between the trimmed V and J ends, which lost 4 bases and 6 bases, there was a span of 14 bases. Germline V gives CDR1 SGHDT, CDR2 YYEEEE. This CDR3 spans 15 amino acids.

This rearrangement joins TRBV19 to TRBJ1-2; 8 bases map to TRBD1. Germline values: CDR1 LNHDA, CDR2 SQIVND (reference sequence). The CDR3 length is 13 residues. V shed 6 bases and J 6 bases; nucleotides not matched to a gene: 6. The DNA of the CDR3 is TGTGCCAGTAGGACACAGGGGGTCGATGGCTACACCTTC. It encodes CASRTQGVDGYTF.

For the CDR3, the DNA is TGTGCCAGCTCACCAATGGACACTCAAGAGACCCAGTACTTC. As protein: CASSPMDTQETQYF. The genes are TRBV18 and TRBJ2-5; perhaps TRBD1 as D (5 bases). Looked up from germline, CDR1 is KGHSH and CDR2 is LQKENI. The CDR3 has 14 amino acids. The V end was cut by 2 bases, the J end by 2 bases, with 9 bases between. Using reference TRBV18 and TRBJ2-5 for the parts outside the CDR3, the full variable domain is NAGVMQNPRHLVRRRGQEARLRCSPMKGHSHVYWYRQLPEEGLKFMVYLQKENIIDESGMPKERFSAEFPKEGPSILRIQQVVRGDSAAYFCASSPMDTQETQYFGPGTRLLVL.

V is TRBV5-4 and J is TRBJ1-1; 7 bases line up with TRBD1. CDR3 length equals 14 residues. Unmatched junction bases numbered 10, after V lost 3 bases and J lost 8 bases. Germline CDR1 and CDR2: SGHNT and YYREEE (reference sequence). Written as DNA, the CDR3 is TGTGCCAGCAGCTCACAGGGGCAAAATAAAGAAGCTTTCTTT. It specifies CASSSQGQNKEAFF.

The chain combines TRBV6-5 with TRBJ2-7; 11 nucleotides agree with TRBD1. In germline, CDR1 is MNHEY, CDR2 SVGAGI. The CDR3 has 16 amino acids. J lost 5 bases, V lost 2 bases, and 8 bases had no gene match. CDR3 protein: CASSYASGTGGNEQYF. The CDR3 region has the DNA TGTGCCAGCAGTTACGCCTCCGGGACAGGGGGGAACGAGCAGTACTTC.

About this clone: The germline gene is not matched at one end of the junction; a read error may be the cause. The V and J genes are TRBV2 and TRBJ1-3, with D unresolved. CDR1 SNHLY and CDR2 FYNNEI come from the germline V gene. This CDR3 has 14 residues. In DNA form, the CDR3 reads TGTGCCAGCAGTGACGACCTATCTGGAGACACCATATATTTT. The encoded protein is CASSDDLSGDTIYF.